This T cell receptor beta chain was identified in a study of blood T cell repertoires in COVID-19. Turning to the study itself: PBMCs, B-cell-depleted T cells, or T cells provided the cDNA or gDNA that made up the material.

The repertoire was sequenced with immunoSEQ multiplex PCR; TCRdb's copy has only in-frame clones and lacks some. The repertoire includes tens of thousands of clones, 90% of them detected once, and over 15% sits in the top ten. The specimen was peripheral blood. This clonotype was obtained from a human donor in a cohort sampled during active COVID-19.

CDR3 nucleotides: TGTGCCAGCAGCCAGGGGTTCGGAGGCACTGAAGCTTTCTTT. This sequence encodes CASSQGFGGTEAFF. The J gene is TRBJ1-1, the V gene TRBV3-1 (or the pseudogene TRBV3-2); D is ambiguous. Germline V gives CDR1 LGHDT, CDR2 YNNKEL (reference sequence). Trimming removed 3 bases from V and 4 bases from J, with 12 bases in between. The CDR3 length is 14 residues.